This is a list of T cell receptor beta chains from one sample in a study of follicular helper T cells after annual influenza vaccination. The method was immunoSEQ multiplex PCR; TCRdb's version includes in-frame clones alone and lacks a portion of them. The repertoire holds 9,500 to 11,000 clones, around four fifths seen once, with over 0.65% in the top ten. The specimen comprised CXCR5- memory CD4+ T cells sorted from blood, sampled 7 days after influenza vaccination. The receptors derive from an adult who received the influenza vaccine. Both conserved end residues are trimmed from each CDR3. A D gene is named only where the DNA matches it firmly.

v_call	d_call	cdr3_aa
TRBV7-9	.	ASSSKGEKLF
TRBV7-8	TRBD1	ASSLGQGAPDTQY
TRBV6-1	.	ASSEARVEYGELF
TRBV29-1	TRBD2	SVGRLADSTDTQY
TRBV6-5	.	ASRGGLDEKLF
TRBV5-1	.	ASSPFRSSGANVLT
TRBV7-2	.	ASSRRGGAGSGELF
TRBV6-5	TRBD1	ASRRTGESNQPQH
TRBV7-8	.	ASSLRQTNSPLH
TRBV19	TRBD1	ASSVIGTGDSNQPQH
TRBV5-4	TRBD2	ASSSLAGVGSYNEQF
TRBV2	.	ASSENQGSQPQH
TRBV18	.	ASSTGPQETQY
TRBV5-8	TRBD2	ASNTLGRGTQETQY
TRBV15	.	ATSRDFYEQF
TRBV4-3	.	ASSDLREGGKEKLF
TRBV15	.	ATSRDGGDAF
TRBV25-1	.	ASSDPNTDTQY
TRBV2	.	ATKSDLQETQY
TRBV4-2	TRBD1	ASQGTGGNTGELF
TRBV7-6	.	ASSPGPNSSGNTIY
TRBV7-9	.	ASSPTGTSGYT